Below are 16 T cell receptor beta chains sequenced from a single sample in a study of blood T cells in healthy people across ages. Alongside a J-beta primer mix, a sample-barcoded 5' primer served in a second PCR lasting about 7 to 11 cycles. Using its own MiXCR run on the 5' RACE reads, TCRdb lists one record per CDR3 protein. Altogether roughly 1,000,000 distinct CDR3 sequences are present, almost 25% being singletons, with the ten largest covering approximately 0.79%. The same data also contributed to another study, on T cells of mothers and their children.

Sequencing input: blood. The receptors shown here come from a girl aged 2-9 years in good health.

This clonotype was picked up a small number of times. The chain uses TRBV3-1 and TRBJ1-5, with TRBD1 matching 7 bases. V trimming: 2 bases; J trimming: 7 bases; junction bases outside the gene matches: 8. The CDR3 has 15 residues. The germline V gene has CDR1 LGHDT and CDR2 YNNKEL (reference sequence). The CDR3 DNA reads TGTGCCAGCAGCCAAAAAACAGGGGTAGACCAGCCCCAGCATTTT. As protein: CASSQKTGVDQPQHF.

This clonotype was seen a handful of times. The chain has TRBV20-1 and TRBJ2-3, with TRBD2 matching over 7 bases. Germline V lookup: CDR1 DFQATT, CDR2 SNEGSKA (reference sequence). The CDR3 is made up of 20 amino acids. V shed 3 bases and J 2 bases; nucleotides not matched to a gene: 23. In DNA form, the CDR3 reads TGCAGTGCTAGCGCAACAAGCGGGAATGTCACTGTGATACTCACAGATACGCAGTATTTT. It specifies CSASATSGNVTVILTDTQYF.

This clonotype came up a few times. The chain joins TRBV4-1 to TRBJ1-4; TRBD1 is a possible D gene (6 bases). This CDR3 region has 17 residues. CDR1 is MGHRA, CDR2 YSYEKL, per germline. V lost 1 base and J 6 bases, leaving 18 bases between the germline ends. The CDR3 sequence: CASSQGSGGRGYEKLFF. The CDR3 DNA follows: TGCGCCAGCAGCCAAGGTTCCGGCGGGAGGGGGTATGAAAAACTGTTTTTT.

The CDR3 spells CASTPGGQLYEQYF. The CDR3 nucleotides read TGTGCCAGCACCCCCGGCGGACAGCTCTACGAGCAGTACTTC. V gene TRBV7-9 combines with J gene TRBJ2-7; D perhaps matches TRBD1 (6 bases). Germline CDR1 and CDR2: SEHNR and FQNEAQ (reference sequence). The CDR3 is 14 residues long. Trimming left V 7 bases short and J 3 bases short, with 16 bases between.

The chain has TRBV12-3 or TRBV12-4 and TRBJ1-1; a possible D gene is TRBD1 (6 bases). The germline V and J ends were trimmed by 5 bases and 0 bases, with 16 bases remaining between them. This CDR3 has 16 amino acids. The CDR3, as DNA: TGTGCCAGCAGTCCTCGGGACACAGATTTGAACACTGAAGCTTTCTTT. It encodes CASSPRDTDLNTEAFF.

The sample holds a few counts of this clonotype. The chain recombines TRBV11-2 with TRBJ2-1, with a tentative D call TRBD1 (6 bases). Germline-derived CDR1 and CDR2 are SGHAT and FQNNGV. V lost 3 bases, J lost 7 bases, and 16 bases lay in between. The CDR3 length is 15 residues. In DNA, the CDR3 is TGTGCCAGCAGCTTGCCAGGGGCTATAGGGAATGAGCAGTTCTTC. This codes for CASSLPGAIGNEQFF.

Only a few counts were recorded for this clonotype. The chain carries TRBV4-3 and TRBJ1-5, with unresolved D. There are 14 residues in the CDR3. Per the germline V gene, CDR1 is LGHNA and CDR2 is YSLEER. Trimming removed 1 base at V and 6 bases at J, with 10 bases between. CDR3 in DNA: TGCGCCAGCAGCCAAGTATATGGCGGTCAGCCCCAGCATTTT. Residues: CASSQVYGGQPQHF.

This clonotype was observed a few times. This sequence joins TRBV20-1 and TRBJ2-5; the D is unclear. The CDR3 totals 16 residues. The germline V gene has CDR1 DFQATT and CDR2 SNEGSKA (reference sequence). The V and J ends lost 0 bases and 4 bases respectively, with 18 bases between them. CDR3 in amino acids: CSARDLFEEGRETQYF. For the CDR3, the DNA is TGCAGTGCTAGAGATCTTTTTGAGGAAGGGCGAGAGACCCAGTACTTC.

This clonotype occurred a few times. CDR3 region: CASSLERLAVNEQFF. The CDR3 nucleotides read TGTGCCAGCAGTTTAGAACGACTAGCGGTTAATGAGCAGTTCTTC. This chain links TRBV12-3 or TRBV12-4 with TRBJ2-1, with 9 bases fitting TRBD2. The CDR3 runs 15 residues. Trimming removed 1 base from V and 7 bases from J; junction bases left unmatched: 5.

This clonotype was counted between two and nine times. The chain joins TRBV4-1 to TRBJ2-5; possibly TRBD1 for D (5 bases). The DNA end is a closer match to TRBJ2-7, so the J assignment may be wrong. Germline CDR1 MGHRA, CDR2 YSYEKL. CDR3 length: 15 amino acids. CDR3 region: CASSQEFQGSYEQYF. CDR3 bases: TGCGCCAGCAGCCAAGAGTTCCAGGGCTCCTACGAGCAGTACTTC.

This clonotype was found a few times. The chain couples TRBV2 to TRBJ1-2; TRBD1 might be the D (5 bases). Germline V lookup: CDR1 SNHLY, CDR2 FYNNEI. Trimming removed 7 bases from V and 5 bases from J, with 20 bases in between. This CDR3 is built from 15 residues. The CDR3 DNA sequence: TGTGCCAGCACGGGGGGGAGCACTCAGCAGTATGGCTACACCTTC. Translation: CASTGGSTQQYGYTF.

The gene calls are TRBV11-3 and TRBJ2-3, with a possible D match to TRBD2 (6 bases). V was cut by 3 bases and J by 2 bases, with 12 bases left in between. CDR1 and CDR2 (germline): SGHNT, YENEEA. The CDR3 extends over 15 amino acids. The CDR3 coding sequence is TGTGCCAGCAGCTTCAACGGGGGATCCACAGATACGCAGTATTTT. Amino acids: CASSFNGGSTDTQYF.

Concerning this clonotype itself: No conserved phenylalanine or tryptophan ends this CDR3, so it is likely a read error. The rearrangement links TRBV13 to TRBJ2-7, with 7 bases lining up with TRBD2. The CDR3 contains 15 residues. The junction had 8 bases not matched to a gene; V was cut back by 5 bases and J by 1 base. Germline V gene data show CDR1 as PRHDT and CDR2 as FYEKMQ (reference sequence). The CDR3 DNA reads TGTGCCAGCAGCCCCCCTGGGGGGGAGTCCTACGAGCAGTACCTC. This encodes CASSPPGGESYEQYL.

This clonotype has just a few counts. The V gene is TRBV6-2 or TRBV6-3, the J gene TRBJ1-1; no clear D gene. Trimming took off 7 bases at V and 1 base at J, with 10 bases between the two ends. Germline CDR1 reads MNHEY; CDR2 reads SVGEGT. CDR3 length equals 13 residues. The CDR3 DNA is TGTGCCAGCAAGGAGGATTGGAACACTGAAGCTTTCTTT. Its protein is CASKEDWNTEAFF.

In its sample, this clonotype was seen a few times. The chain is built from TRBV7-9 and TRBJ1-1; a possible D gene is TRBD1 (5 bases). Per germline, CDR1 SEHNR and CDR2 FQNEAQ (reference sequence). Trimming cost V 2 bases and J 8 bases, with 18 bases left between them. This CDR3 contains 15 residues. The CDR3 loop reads CASSLSPSVGTEAFF. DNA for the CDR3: TGTGCCAGCAGCTTAAGCCCGAGCGTTGGGACCGAAGCTTTCTTT. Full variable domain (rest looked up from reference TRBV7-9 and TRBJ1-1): DTGVSQNPRHKITKRGQNVTFRCDPISEHNRLYWYRQTLGQGPEFLTYFQNEAQLEKSRLLSDRFSAERPKGSFSTLEIQRTEQGDSAMYLCASSLSPSVGTEAFFGQGTRLTVV.

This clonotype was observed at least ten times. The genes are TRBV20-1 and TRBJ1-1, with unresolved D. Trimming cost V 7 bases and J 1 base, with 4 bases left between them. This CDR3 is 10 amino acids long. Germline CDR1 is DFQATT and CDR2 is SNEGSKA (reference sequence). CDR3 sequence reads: CSVWNTEAFF. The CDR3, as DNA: TGCAGTGTATGGAACACTGAAGCTTTCTTT.